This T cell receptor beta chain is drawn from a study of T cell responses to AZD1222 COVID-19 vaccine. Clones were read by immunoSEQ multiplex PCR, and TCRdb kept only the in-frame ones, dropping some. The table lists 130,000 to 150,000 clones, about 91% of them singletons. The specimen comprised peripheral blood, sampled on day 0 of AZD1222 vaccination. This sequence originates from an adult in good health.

CDR3 DNA: TGTGCCATCAGTGAAGGGGGGAATCAGCCCCAGCATTTT. Translating gives CAISEGGNQPQHF. The chain has TRBV10-3 and TRBJ1-5; tentatively, D is TRBD1 (6 bases). Germline-derived CDR1 and CDR2 are ENHRY and SYGVKD. V was cut by 3 bases and J by 4 bases, with 7 bases left in between. The CDR3 is 13 amino acids.